The 10 T cell receptor beta chains reported below all come from one sample, sequenced in a study of regulatory T cells in long-lasting Graves disease. Noted time point: newly diagnosed GD, antithyroid drugs for less than 3 months. After RNA was extracted from PBMCs, the TCR library was made from it. Arm-PCR of CDR3 regions and iRepertoire HTBI primers were the basis on which TCR beta libraries were built. TCRdb re-analysed the multiplex PCR reads in MiXCR, keeping a single row per CDR3 protein. The sample yields over 500,000 distinct CDR3 sequences, less than 20% seen once. These same records also appear under a second study, on T cells in Graves' hyperthyroidism and ophthalmopathy.

The sequencing used peripheral blood mononuclear cells (PBMCs), collected at new diagnosis, from a patient treated with antithyroid drugs. Every receptor here comes from a woman aged 25 to 39 with Graves disease.

This clonotype was seen repeatedly, ten times or more. The chain recombines TRBV7-9 with TRBJ1-4; D may be TRBD1 (5 bases). The CDR3 loop spans 15 amino acids. Germline V gene data show CDR1 as SEHNR and CDR2 as FQNEAQ (reference sequence). Trimming shortened V by 7 bases and J by 6 bases, and 18 bases separated the two germline ends. The CDR3 spells CASTIFGLGDEKLFF. CDR3 sequence (DNA): TGTGCCAGCACAATCTTCGGGCTGGGGGATGAAAAACTGTTTTTT.

Concerning this clonotype: At one end the junction does not follow the germline gene, possibly because of a read error. The chain is built from TRBV6-5 and TRBJ2-7; D possibly corresponds to TRBD2 (6 bases). The CDR3 totals 14 residues. Germline CDR1 and CDR2: MNHEY and SVGAGI. CDR3 region: CTSSYGDSSYEQYF. CDR3 nucleotides: TGTACCAGCAGTTATGGGGACTCCTCCTACGAGCAGTACTTC.

Details on this clonotype: Since a much larger clone is just one base distant, this may be a read error. The chain couples TRBV12-5 to TRBJ2-1; D perhaps matches TRBD1 (6 bases). This CDR3 contains 13 residues. Germline values: CDR1 LGHNT, CDR2 FRNRAP. The chain's CDR3 is CASGLGRRGHPRF. The CDR3 DNA sequence: TGTGCTAGTGGTTTGGGAAGAAGGGGACATCCGCGCTTC. The variable domain in full, with the rest retrieved from reference TRBV12-5 and TRBJ2-1, is DARVTQTPRHKVTEMGQEVTMRCQPILGHNTVFWYRQTMMQGLELLAYFRNRAPLDDSGMPKDRFSAEMPDATLATLKIQPSEPRDSAVYFCASGLGRRGHPRFGPGTRLTVL.

A word on this clonotype: A much more abundant neighbour one base away suggests this may be a read error. The CDR3 sequence is CASSLDIRVGEPFF. For the CDR3, the DNA is TGTGCCAGCAGCTTAGATATTCGGGTCGGGGAGCCGTTTTTT. V and J are TRBV11-2 and TRBJ2-2, with D perhaps matching TRBD2 (5 bases). In germline, CDR1 is SGHAT, CDR2 FQNNGV. This CDR3 has 14 residues.

In this sample, this clonotype turned up many times. This sequence joins TRBV28 and TRBJ1-1; D possibly corresponds to TRBD1 (5 bases). CDR3 length equals 12 residues. Germline V lookup: CDR1 MDHEN, CDR2 SYDVKM. V lost 8 bases and J lost 7, with 14 bases in between. The CDR3, as DNA: TGTGCCAGCCGGGGGGGTATCGGTGAAGCTTTCTTT. Translation: CASRGGIGEAFF.

Only a few counts were recorded for this clonotype. The chain joins TRBV28 to TRBJ1-2, with 7 bases fitting TRBD1. V lost 8 bases, J lost 3 bases, and 6 bases stayed unmatched. The length of the CDR3 is 13 residues. Germline V gene data show CDR1 as MDHEN and CDR2 as SYDVKM. The CDR3 region is CASGTAHYYGYTF. CDR3 coding DNA: TGTGCCAGCGGGACAGCGCATTACTATGGCTACACCTTC.

This clonotype has a count of ten or more. This chain joins TRBV20-1 and TRBJ1-1; no clear D gene. The length of the CDR3 is 13 residues. V dropped 6 bases and J dropped 1 base, with 12 bases sitting between them. Per germline, CDR1 DFQATT and CDR2 SNEGSKA (reference sequence). CDR3 coding DNA: TGCAGTGCCAGTAAACTCCGGAACACTGAAGCTTTCTTT. It translates to CSASKLRNTEAFF.

There are many counts of this clonotype. The CDR3 nucleotides are TGTGCCAGCAGCTCGCGTTCAGGGACGCAAAAACTGTTTTTT. Translating it yields CASSSRSGTQKLFF. This chain uses TRBV7-2 with TRBJ1-4, with D maybe TRBD1 (5 bases). The CDR3 is made up of 14 amino acids. V dropped 4 bases and J dropped 9 bases, with 15 bases sitting between them. Germline V gives CDR1 SGHTA, CDR2 FQGNSA.

The chain recombines TRBV20-1 with TRBJ1-5; D gene uncertain. V was cut by 0 bases and J by 8 bases, with 11 bases left in between. The CDR3 consists of 13 residues. Germline V lookup: CDR1 DFQATT, CDR2 SNEGSKA (reference sequence). The CDR3 is CSARDLQVEPQHF. The CDR3 DNA reads as TGCAGTGCTAGAGATCTTCAAGTAGAGCCCCAGCATTTT.

This clonotype was counted a few times. This chain links TRBV6-1 with TRBJ2-2; D may be TRBD1 (7 bases). The V gene's germline CDR1 is MNHNS and CDR2 SASEGT. V dropped 7 bases and J dropped 6 bases, with 21 bases sitting between them. This CDR3 spans 16 amino acids. CDR3 coding DNA: TGTGCCAGCATAGGAGGGGGCGGTTTTGGGTCCGGGGAGCTGTTTTTT. Its protein product is CASIGGGGFGSGELFF.